This T cell receptor (beta chain) was identified in a study of chronic HIV infection and antiretroviral therapy. TCRdb processed the 5' RACE reads anew with MiXCR; each CDR3 protein has one entry. Of tens of thousands of distinct CDR3 sequences listed, 8% to 10% are singletons. Germline V gene lookup returns CDR1 SEHNR and CDR2 FQNEAQ (reference sequence). Trimming pared 8 bases from V and 4 bases from J, leaving 10 bases between. This CDR3 is built from 12 residues. This clonotype has ten or more counts. This clonotype was obtained from an adult who had HIV and had not received antiretroviral therapy, or was an uninfected healthy control (not recorded which). Sample: peripheral blood. The chain uses TRBV7-9 and TRBJ2-3; D not certain. The CDR3 sequence is CASVYGADTQYF. Written as DNA, the CDR3 is TGTGCCAGCGTATACGGCGCAGATACGCAGTATTTT.